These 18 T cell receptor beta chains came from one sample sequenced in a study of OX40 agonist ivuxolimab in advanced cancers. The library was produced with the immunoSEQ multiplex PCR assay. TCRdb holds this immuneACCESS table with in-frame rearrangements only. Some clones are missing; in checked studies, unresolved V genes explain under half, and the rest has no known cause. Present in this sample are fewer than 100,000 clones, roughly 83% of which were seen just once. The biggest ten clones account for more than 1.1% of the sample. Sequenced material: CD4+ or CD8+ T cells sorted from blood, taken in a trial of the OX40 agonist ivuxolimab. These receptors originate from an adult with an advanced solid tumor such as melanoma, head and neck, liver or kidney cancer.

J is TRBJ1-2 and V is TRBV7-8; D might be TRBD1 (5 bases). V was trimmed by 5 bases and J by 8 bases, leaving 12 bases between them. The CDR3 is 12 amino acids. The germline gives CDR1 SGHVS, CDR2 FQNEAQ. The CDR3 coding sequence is TGTGCCAGCAGCCCCGGGACGTTAGGCTACACCTTC. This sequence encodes CASSPGTLGYTF.

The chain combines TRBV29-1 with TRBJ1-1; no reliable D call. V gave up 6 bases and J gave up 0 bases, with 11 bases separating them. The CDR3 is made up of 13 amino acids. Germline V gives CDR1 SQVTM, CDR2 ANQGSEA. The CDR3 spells CSVGSRMNTEAFF. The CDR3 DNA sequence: TGCAGCGTGGGGTCCCGTATGAACACTGAAGCTTTCTTT.

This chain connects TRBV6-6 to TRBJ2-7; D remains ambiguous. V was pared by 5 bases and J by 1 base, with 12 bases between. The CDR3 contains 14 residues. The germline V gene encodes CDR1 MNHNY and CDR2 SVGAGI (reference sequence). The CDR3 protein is CASSPRGASYEQYF. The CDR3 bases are TGTGCCAGCAGTCCACGTGGAGCTTCCTACGAGCAGTACTTC.

CDR3 nucleotides: TGCAGCGTCTTCTCAGACAGGGCCCAAGAGACCCAGTACTTC. Translation: CSVFSDRAQETQYF. The V and J genes are TRBV29-1 and TRBJ2-5; 7 nucleotides match TRBD1. Trimming took 6 bases from V and 1 from J; bases not matched to a gene: 8. This CDR3 contains 14 residues. CDR1 is SQVTM and CDR2 is ANQGSEA in the germline V gene.

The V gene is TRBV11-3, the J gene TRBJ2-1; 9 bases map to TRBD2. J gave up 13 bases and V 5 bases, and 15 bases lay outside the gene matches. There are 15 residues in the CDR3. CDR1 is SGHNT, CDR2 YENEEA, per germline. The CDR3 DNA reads TGTGCCAGCAGCCCTCGGACAAATAGCGGGGGTACCCAGTTCTTC. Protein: CASSPRTNSGGTQFF.

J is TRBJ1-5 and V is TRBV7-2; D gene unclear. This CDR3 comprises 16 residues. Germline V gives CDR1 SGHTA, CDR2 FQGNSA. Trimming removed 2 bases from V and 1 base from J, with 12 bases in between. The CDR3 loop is CASSLLHTVSNQPQHF. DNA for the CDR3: TGTGCCAGCAGCTTATTACACACAGTGAGCAATCAGCCCCAGCATTTT.

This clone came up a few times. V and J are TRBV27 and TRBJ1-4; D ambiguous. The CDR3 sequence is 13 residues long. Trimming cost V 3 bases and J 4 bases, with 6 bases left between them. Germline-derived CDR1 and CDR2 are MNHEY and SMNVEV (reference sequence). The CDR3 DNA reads TGTGCCAGCAGTTTGCAGATTAATGAAAAACTGTTTTTT. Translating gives CASSLQINEKLFF.

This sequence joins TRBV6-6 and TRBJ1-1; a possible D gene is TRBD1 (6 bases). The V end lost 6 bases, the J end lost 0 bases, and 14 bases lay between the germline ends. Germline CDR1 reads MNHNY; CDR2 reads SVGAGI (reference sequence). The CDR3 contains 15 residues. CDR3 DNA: TGTGCCAGCAGCTACACAGGGTCCATGAACACTGAAGCTTTCTTT. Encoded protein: CASSYTGSMNTEAFF.

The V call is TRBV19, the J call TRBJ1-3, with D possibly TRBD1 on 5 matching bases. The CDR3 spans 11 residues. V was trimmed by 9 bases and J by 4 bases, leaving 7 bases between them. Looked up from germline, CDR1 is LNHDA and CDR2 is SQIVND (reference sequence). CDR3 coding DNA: TGTGCCAGCAGGGAAGGAAACACCATATATTTT. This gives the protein CASREGNTIYF.

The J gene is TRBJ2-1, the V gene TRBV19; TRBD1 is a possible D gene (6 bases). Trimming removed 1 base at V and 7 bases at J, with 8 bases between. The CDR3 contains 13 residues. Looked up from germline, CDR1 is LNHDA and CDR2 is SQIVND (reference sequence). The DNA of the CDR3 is TGTGCCAGTAGTATAGTAAGGGGGAATGAGCAGTTCTTC. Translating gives CASSIVRGNEQFF.

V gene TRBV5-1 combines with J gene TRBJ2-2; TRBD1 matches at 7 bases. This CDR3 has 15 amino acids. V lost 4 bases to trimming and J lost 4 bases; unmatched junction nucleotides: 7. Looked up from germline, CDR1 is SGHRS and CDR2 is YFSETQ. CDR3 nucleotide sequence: TGCGCCAGCAGCCTCGGGACAGACGGCACCGGGGAGCTGTTTTTT. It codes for CASSLGTDGTGELFF. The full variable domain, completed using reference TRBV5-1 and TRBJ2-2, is KAGVTQTPRYLIKTRGQQVTLSCSPISGHRSVSWYQQTPGQGLQFLFEYFSETQRNKGNFPGRFSGRQFSNSRSEMNVSTLELGDSALYLCASSLGTDGTGELFFGEGSRLTVL.

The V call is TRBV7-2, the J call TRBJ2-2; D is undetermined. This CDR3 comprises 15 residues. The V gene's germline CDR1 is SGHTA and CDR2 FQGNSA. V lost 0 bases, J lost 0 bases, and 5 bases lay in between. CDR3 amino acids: CASSLALANTGELFF. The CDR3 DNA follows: TGTGCCAGCAGCTTAGCTCTAGCGAACACCGGGGAGCTGTTTTTT.

CDR3 protein: CASSEGRPYNEQFF. CDR3 coding DNA: TGTGCCAGCAGTGAGGGCAGACCCTACAATGAGCAGTTCTTC. V gene TRBV2 combines with J gene TRBJ2-1; D uncertain. The CDR3 totals 14 residues. Germline CDR1 SNHLY, CDR2 FYNNEI. Between the trimmed V and J ends, which lost 3 bases and 2 bases, there was a span of 8 bases.

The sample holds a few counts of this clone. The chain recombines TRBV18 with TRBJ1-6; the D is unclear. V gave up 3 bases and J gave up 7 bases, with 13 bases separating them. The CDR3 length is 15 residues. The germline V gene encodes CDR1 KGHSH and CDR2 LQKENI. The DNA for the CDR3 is TGTGCCAGCTCACCGCGTTCCGAGCGGAATTCACCCCTCCACTTT. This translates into CASSPRSERNSPLHF.

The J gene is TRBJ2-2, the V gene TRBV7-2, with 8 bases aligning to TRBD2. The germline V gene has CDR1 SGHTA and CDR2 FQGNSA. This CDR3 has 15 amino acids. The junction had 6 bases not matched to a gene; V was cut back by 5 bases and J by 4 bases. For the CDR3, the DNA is TGTGCCAGCAGCCAAGGACTAGCAGGCACCGGGGAGCTGTTTTTT. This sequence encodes CASSQGLAGTGELFF.

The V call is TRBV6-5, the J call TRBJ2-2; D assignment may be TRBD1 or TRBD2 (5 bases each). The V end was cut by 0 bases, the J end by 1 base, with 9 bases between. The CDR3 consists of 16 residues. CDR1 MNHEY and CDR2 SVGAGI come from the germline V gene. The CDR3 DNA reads TGTGCCAGCAGTTACTCGAGGGGTGTGAACACCGGGGAGCTGTTTTTT. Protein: CASSYSRGVNTGELFF.

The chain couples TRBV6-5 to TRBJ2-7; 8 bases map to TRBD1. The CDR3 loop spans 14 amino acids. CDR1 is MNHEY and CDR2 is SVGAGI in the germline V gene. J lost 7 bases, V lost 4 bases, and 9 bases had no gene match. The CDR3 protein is CASSSVQGAREQYF. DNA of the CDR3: TGTGCCAGCAGTTCGGTCCAGGGGGCGAGGGAGCAGTACTTC.

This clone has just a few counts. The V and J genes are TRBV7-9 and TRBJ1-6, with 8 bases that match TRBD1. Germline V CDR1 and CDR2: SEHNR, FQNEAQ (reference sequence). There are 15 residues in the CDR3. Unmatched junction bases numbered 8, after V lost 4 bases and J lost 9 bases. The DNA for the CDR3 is TGTGCCAGCAGCTCCCCCGGGACAGGACTTTCACCCCTCCACTTT. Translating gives CASSSPGTGLSPLHF.